Below are 4 T cell receptor beta chains sequenced from a single sample in a study of technical replicates of blood from a handful of donors. TCRdb keeps only in-frame clones here, not all; method: immunoSEQ multiplex PCR. The sample lists 55,000 to 80,000 clones; around 93% were seen once. The specimen sequenced was T cells isolated from PBMCs. Receptors were obtained from a human donor in good health.

V gene TRBV19 combines with J gene TRBJ2-3; 7 bases align to TRBD2. Germline lookup yields CDR1 LNHDA and CDR2 SQIVND (reference sequence). J gave up 5 bases and V 1 base, and 6 bases lay outside the gene matches. This CDR3 has 15 residues. The CDR3 sequence: CASSIGGREVDTQYF. The CDR3 bases are TGTGCCAGTAGTATAGGCGGGAGAGAAGTAGATACGCAGTATTTT.

The rearrangement joins TRBV6-4 to TRBJ2-3; TRBD1 matches 9 bases. This CDR3 spans 14 amino acids. Losses at the gene ends were 4 bases for V and 1 base for J; bases not matched to a gene: 0. Germline V CDR1 and CDR2: MRHNA, SNTAGT. The CDR3 bases are TGTGCCAGCAGTGGGACAGGGGGCACAGATACGCAGTATTTT. Its protein is CASSGTGGTDTQYF.

The rearrangement joins TRBV7-9 to TRBJ2-7; weak D call: TRBD2 (5 bases). This CDR3 has 14 residues. V lost 0 bases and J 5 bases, leaving 11 bases between the germline ends. CDR1 is SEHNR, CDR2 FQNEAQ, per germline (reference sequence). In DNA form, the CDR3 reads TGTGCCAGCAGCTTAGCGGGGAGAAAGAACGAGCAGTACTTC. Its translation: CASSLAGRKNEQYF.

The chain uses TRBV13 and TRBJ2-5; TRBD1 matches 8 bases. The CDR3 covers 15 residues. V was pared by 2 bases and J by 5 bases, with 7 bases of the junction left unmatched. Germline V gene data show CDR1 as PRHDT and CDR2 as FYEKMQ (reference sequence). For the CDR3, the DNA is TGTGCCAGCAGCTTATCGGATACAGGGGGGGAGACCCAGTACTTC. Protein: CASSLSDTGGETQYF.